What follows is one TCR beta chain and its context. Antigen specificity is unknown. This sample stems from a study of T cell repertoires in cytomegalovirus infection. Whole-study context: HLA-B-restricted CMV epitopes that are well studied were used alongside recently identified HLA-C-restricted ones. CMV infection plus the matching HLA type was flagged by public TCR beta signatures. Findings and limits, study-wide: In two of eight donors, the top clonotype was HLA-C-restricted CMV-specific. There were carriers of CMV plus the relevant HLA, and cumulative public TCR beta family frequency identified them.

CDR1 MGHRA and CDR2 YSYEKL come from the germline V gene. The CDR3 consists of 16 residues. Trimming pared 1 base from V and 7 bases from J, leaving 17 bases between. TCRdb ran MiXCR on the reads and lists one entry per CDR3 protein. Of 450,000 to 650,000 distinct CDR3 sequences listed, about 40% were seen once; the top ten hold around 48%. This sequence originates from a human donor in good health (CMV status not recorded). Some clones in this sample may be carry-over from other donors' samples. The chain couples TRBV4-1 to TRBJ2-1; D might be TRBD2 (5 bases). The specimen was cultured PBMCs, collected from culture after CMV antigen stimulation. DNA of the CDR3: TGCGCCAGCAGCCAAGCCTCGGAGGCCCTGGGGAATGAGCAGTTCTTC. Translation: CASSQASEALGNEQFF.